One and the same sample provided the 26 T cell receptor beta chains below, sequenced in a study of human thymus T cells. Libraries were prepared by immunoSEQ multiplex PCR; TCRdb keeps only in-frame clonotypes and omits some of them. This table holds tens of thousands of clones, 94% found once. The sequencing sample was made of blood. These receptors were collected from a boy younger than two with a congenital heart defect but otherwise immunologically healthy.

This rearrangement joins TRBV19 to TRBJ2-7; no clear D. The germline V gene encodes CDR1 LNHDA and CDR2 SQIVND (reference sequence). CDR3 length equals 14 residues. V was cut by 1 base and J by 0 bases, with 7 bases left in between. The CDR3 region is CASSIAEASYEQYF. The CDR3 DNA is TGTGCCAGTAGTATAGCTGAGGCCTCCTACGAGCAGTACTTC.

The table lists this clone with a count of one. The V gene is TRBV5-1, the J gene TRBJ2-3; D is possibly TRBD1 or TRBD2 (6 bases each). The CDR3 has 15 amino acids. V was trimmed by 4 bases and J by 0 bases, leaving 12 bases between them. The germline gives CDR1 SGHRS, CDR2 YFSETQ. The CDR3 nucleotides are TGCGCCAGCAGCCCGGGGGCTTATAGCACAGATACGCAGTATTTT. This gives the protein CASSPGAYSTDTQYF.

This clone has a handful of counts. The chain is built from TRBV2 and TRBJ1-5, with D perhaps matching TRBD1 (5 bases). Looked up from germline, CDR1 is SNHLY and CDR2 is FYNNEI. This CDR3 region has 13 residues. The V and J ends lost 4 bases and 5 bases respectively, with 9 bases between them. The CDR3 reads CASSVAGYQPQHF. The CDR3 DNA follows: TGTGCCAGCAGTGTGGCAGGGTATCAGCCCCAGCATTTT.

The chain is built from TRBV5-6 and TRBJ2-1; D uncertain. Trimming pared 4 bases from V and 6 bases from J, leaving 11 bases between. The CDR3 has 13 amino acids. Per the germline V gene, CDR1 is SGHDT and CDR2 is YYEEEE. Here the CDR3 DNA reads TGTGCCAGCAGCCTGCCCATGGGCAATGAGCAGTTCTTC. It encodes CASSLPMGNEQFF. Full variable domain (rest looked up from reference TRBV5-6 and TRBJ2-1): DAGVTQSPTHLIKTRGQQVTLRCSPKSGHDTVSWYQQALGQGPQFIFQYYEEEERQRGNFPDRFSGHQFPNYSSELNVNALLLGDSALYLCASSLPMGNEQFFGPGTRLTVL.

The chain links TRBV1 to TRBJ1-1. TRBV1 is given as a pseudogene. There are 15 residues in the CDR3. The CDR3 here is CTSSQDLDWDTEAFF. The CDR3 DNA reads TGCACCAGCAGCCAAGATCTAGACTGGGACACTGAAGCTTTCTTT.

The chain combines TRBV4-1 with TRBJ2-1, with 8 bases lining up with TRBD2. Losses at the gene ends were 3 bases for V and 0 bases for J; bases not matched to a gene: 1. Germline assignment: CDR1 MGHRA and CDR2 YSYEKL. The CDR3 length is 15 residues. The CDR3 region has the DNA TGCGCCAGCAGCCACCGGGGGGGCTCCTACAATGAGCAGTTCTTC. It is translated as CASSHRGGSYNEQFF.

The table lists this clone with a few counts. The gene calls are TRBV30 and TRBJ2-2; TRBD2 agrees at 10 bases. There are 16 residues in the CDR3. The V gene end was trimmed by 3 bases and the J gene end by 6 bases; junction bases not matched to a gene: 10. Looked up from germline, CDR1 is GTSNPN and CDR2 is SVGIG (reference sequence). Here the CDR3 reads CAWSALAGAFPGELFF. The CDR3 region has the DNA TGTGCCTGGAGCGCTCTAGCGGGGGCTTTTCCCGGGGAGCTGTTTTTT.

V gene TRBV15 combines with J gene TRBJ1-2; D is ambiguous. CDR3 length: 12 amino acids. Germline V gives CDR1 LNHNV, CDR2 YYDKDF (reference sequence). V was pared by 3 bases and J by 1 base, with 3 bases between. Here the CDR3 DNA reads TGTGCCACCAGCAGGGGTAACTATGGCTACACCTTC. Amino acids: CATSRGNYGYTF. Full variable domain (missing parts from reference TRBV15 and TRBJ1-2): DAMVIQNPRYQVTQFGKPVTLSCSQTLNHNVMYWYQQKSSQAPKLLFHYYDKDFNNEADTPDNFQSRRPNTSFCFLDIRSPGLGDTAMYLCATSRGNYGYTFGSGTRLTVV.

The chain recombines TRBV23-1 with TRBJ2-7; 14 bases are shared with TRBD2. TRBV23-1 is treated as an ORF (open reading frame) with a function not yet certain. The CDR3 spans 17 residues. Trimming took 7 bases from V and 2 from J; bases not matched to a gene: 10. The CDR3 nucleotides are TGCGCCAGCACCCCTAGGACTAGCGGGGGGCTAACCTACGAGCAGTACTTC. This gives the protein CASTPRTSGGLTYEQYF.

The chain has TRBV4-3 and TRBJ1-6; 8 nucleotides match TRBD1. This CDR3 comprises 15 residues. Germline V gene data show CDR1 as LGHNA and CDR2 as YSLEER. With V trimmed by 4 bases and J by 2 bases, 1 base remained unmatched. The CDR3 DNA is TGCGCCAGCAGCCCAGGGGGCGCCTATAATTCACCCCTCCACTTT. This sequence encodes CASSPGGAYNSPLHF.

The gene calls are TRBV18 and TRBJ1-5; 8 bases agree with TRBD1. V shed 2 bases, J shed 6 bases, and the junction held 3 bases outside the gene matches. Germline CDR1 and CDR2: KGHSH and LQKENI. The CDR3 is 14 residues long. This chain's CDR3 is CASSPGQGFQPQHF. The CDR3 bases are TGTGCCAGCTCACCAGGACAGGGTTTTCAGCCCCAGCATTTT.

The J gene is TRBJ2-3, the V gene TRBV7-6; 12 bases fit TRBD2. V lost 0 bases to trimming and J lost 5 bases; unmatched junction nucleotides: 3. There are 16 residues in the CDR3. The germline V gene has CDR1 SGHVS and CDR2 FNYEAQ. For the CDR3, the DNA is TGTGCCAGCAGCTTAGCGACTAGCGGGGGAGGAGATACGCAGTATTTT. This codes for CASSLATSGGGDTQYF.

This sequence joins TRBV19 and TRBJ2-1; weak D call: TRBD2 (7 bases). Trimming removed 2 bases from V and 4 bases from J, with 12 bases in between. Germline-derived CDR1 and CDR2 are LNHDA and SQIVND (reference sequence). The CDR3 extends over 15 amino acids. CDR3: CASSIWGGQYNEQFF. In DNA form, the CDR3 reads TGTGCCAGTAGTATATGGGGGGGCCAATACAATGAGCAGTTCTTC. Filled out from reference TRBV19 and TRBJ2-1, the complete variable domain reads DGGITQSPKYLFRKEGQNVTLSCEQNLNHDAMYWYRQDPGQGLRLIYYSQIVNDFQKGDIAEGYSVSREKKESFPLTVTSAQKNPTAFYLCASSIWGGQYNEQFFGPGTRLTVL.

The chain has TRBV11-3 and TRBJ2-5; D unresolved. Germline CDR1 reads SGHNT; CDR2 reads YENEEA. V was cut by 1 base and J by 1 base, with 10 bases left in between. This CDR3 has 15 amino acids. DNA for the CDR3: TGTGCCAGCAGCTTAGGGGCCCGCCCCCAAGAGACCCAGTACTTC. Translated, it gives CASSLGARPQETQYF. The full variable domain, with the rest looked up from reference TRBV11-3 and TRBJ2-5, is EAGVVQSPRYKIIEKKQPVAFWCNPISGHNTLYWYLQNLGQGPELLIRYENEEAVDDSQLPKDRFSAERLKGVDSTLKIQPAELGDSAVYLCASSLGARPQETQYFGPGTRLLVL.

This chain joins TRBV6-6 and TRBJ2-4, with 7 bases that match TRBD1. J lost 8 bases, V lost 6 bases, and 7 bases had no gene match. The CDR3 contains 13 residues. Germline V gene lookup returns CDR1 MNHNY and CDR2 SVGAGI (reference sequence). The CDR3 DNA reads TGTGCCAGCAGCGACAGGGTCGGGGACATTCAGTACTTC. Translated: CASSDRVGDIQYF.

This chain uses TRBV4-1 with TRBJ1-2; D unclear. Per the germline V gene, CDR1 is MGHRA and CDR2 is YSYEKL. Trimming removed 0 bases from V and 4 bases from J, with 9 bases in between. The CDR3 runs to 14 residues. CDR3 in DNA: TGCGCCAGCAGCCAAGATAGGTCCTCCTATGGCTACACCTTC. Its translation is CASSQDRSSYGYTF.

The genes are TRBV20-1 and TRBJ2-7; D tentatively reads TRBD1 or TRBD2 (6 bases each). Germline V CDR1 and CDR2: DFQATT, SNEGSKA (reference sequence). With 7 bases removed from V and 3 bases from J, the gap between germline ends came to 10 bases. The CDR3 is made up of 11 amino acids. The CDR3 DNA sequence: TGCAGTGGAGGAGGGGGCTACGAGCAGTACTTC. Its protein is CSGGGGYEQYF.

The rearrangement uses TRBV21-1 and TRBJ2-3; the table's D call, TRBD1, was not checked against the DNA. TRBV21-1 is classified as a pseudogene. The CDR3 consists of 15 residues. The DNA of the CDR3 is TGTGCCAGCAGCAAACAGGGACAGGGCACAGATACGCAGTATTTT. This encodes CASSKQGQGTDTQYF.

The chain links TRBV5-3 to TRBJ1-1; 7 positions agree with TRBD1. TRBV5-3 is an ORF, with its function uncertain. The CDR3 has 14 amino acids. The trim removed 4 bases at V and 1 base at J, leaving 4 bases unmatched. The CDR3 coding sequence is TGTGCCAGAAGCGCCCACAGGGGGAACACTGAAGCTTTCTTT. Protein product: CARSAHRGNTEAFF.

The chain employs TRBV18 and TRBJ1-6; D gene uncertain. The ends were cut back, 2 bases at V and 7 bases at J, with 6 bases in the middle. Per the germline V gene, CDR1 is KGHSH and CDR2 is LQKENI. The CDR3 loop spans 13 amino acids. The CDR3, as DNA: TGTGCCAGCTCACCAGGGGTAAATTCACCCCTCCACTTT. Translated, it gives CASSPGVNSPLHF.

The gene calls are TRBV4-3 and TRBJ2-5, with D unresolved. Germline V gene sequence: CDR1 LGHNA, CDR2 YSLEER. V shed 1 base and J shed 5 bases, with 8 bases lying between them. This CDR3 is 13 amino acids long. In nucleotides, the CDR3 is TGCGCCAGCAGCCAAGGTCTAGGGGAGACCCAGTACTTC. Translated, it gives CASSQGLGETQYF.

V is TRBV19 and J is TRBJ2-1; 7 bases map to TRBD2. This CDR3 contains 16 residues. V shed 6 bases and J 3 bases; nucleotides not matched to a gene: 11. Germline V gives CDR1 LNHDA, CDR2 SQIVND (reference sequence). The CDR3 spells CASSNQRGTLYNEQFF. CDR3 sequence (DNA): TGTGCCAGTAGCAATCAGCGGGGAACCCTCTACAATGAGCAGTTCTTC.

The chain joins TRBV9 to TRBJ2-7; TRBD1 matches 9 bases. J lost 4 bases, V lost 2 bases, and 4 bases had no gene match. The germline V gene has CDR1 SGDLS and CDR2 YYNGEE. The CDR3 contains 14 residues. The CDR3: CASSVGTGFYEQYF. The CDR3, as DNA: TGTGCCAGCAGCGTCGGGACAGGGTTTTACGAGCAGTACTTC.

V usage is TRBV19 and J usage is TRBJ1-3, with D uncertain. Germline lookup yields CDR1 LNHDA and CDR2 SQIVND (reference sequence). CDR3 length: 15 amino acids. Trimming took 7 bases from V and 0 from J, leaving 13 bases between them. DNA for the CDR3: TGTGCCAGTACCAGAGACGGAGACTCTGGAAACACCATATATTTT. Translated, it gives CASTRDGDSGNTIYF.

The chain combines TRBV5-4 with TRBJ1-2; tentative D call: TRBD1 (5 bases). The V end was cut by 0 bases, the J end by 0 bases, with 6 bases between. The CDR3 extends over 14 amino acids. CDR1 SGHNT and CDR2 YYREEE come from the germline V gene (reference sequence). CDR3 sequence: CASSLVGANYGYTF. In DNA, the CDR3 is TGTGCCAGCAGCTTGGTGGGGGCTAACTATGGCTACACCTTC.

This chain connects TRBV19 to TRBJ2-7; possibly TRBD2 for D (5 bases). CDR3 length: 12 residues. V lost 7 bases and J lost 2, with 9 bases in between. Germline V lookup: CDR1 LNHDA, CDR2 SQIVND (reference sequence). The CDR3 coding sequence is TGTGCCAGTACCGGGATCACCTACGAGCAGTACTTC. Translation gives CASTGITYEQYF.